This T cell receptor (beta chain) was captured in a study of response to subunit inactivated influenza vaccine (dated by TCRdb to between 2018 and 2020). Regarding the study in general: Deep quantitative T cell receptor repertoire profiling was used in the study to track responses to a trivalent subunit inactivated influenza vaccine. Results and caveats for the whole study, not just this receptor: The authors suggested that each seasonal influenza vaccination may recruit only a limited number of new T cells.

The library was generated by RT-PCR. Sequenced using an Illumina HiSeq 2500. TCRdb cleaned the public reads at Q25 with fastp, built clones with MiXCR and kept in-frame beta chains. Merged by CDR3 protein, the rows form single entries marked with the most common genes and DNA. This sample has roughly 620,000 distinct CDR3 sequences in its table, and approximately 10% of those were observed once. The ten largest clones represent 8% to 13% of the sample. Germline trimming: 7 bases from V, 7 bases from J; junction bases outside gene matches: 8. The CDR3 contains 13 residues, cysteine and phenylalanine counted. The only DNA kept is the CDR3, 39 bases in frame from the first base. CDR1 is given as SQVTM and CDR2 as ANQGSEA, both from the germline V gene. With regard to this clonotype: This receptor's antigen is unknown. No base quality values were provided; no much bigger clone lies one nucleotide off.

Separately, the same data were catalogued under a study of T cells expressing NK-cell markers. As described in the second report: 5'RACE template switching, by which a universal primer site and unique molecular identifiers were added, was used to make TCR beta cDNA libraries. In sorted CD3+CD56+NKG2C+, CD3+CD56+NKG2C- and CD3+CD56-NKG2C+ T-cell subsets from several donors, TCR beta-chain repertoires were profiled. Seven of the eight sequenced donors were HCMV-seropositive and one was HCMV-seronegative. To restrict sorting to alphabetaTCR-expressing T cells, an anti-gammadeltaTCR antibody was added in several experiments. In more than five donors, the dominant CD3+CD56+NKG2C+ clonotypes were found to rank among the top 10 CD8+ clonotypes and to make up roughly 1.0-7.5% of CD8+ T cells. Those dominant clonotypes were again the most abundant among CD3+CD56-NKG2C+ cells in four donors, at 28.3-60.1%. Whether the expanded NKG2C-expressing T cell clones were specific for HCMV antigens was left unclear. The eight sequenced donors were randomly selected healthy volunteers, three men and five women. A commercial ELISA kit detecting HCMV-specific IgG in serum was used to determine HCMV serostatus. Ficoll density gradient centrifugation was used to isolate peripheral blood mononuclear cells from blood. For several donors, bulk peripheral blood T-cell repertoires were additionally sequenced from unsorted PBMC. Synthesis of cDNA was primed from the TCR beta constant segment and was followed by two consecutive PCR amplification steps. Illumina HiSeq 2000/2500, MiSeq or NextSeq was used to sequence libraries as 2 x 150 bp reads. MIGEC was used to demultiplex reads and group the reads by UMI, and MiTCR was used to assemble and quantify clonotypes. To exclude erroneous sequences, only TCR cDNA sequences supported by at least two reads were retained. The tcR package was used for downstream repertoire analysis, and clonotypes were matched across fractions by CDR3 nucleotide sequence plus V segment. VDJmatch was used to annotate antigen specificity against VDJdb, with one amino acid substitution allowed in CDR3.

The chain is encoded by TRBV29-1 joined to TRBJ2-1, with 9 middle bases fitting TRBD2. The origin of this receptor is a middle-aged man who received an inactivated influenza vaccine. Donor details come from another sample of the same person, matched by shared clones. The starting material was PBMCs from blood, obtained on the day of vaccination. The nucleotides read TGCAGCGCCCGGACTAGCGTGAAGAATGAGCAGTTCTTC. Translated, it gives CSARTSVKNEQFF.